This TCR beta chain was captured by sequencing in a study of OX40 agonist ivuxolimab in advanced cancers. For context, the study as a whole: Ivuxolimab was an agonistic, fully human IgG2 monoclonal antibody directed against OX40 (CD134), a costimulatory receptor. Intravenous ivuxolimab was administered to patients every 2 weeks at six dose levels: 0.01, 0.1, 0.3, 1.5, 3 and 10 mg/kg. Of the roughly 51 dose-escalation patients, hepatocellular carcinoma was present in around 20, melanoma in roughly 15, renal cell carcinoma in 9 and head and neck cancer in 9. The dose-escalation cohort was roughly 83% male with a mean age of approximately 60 years, ranging from roughly 20 to 80. Patients were allowed to have had prior anti-PD-1, anti-PD-L1 or anti-CTLA-4 therapy, and approximately 40% of the dose-escalation patients had been treated with checkpoint inhibitors. Partial responses occurred in three dose-escalation patients: two with cutaneous melanoma and one with hepatocellular carcinoma. Peripheral TCRbeta sequencing was intended to test whether TCR sequence diversity was altered and clonal T-cell expansion was caused by ivuxolimab. The monotherapy dose-escalation portion (N ≈ 55 patients) of the phase I ivuxolimab trial is reported in the paper. Broader findings and caveats from the paper: In the 0.1-3.0 mg/kg groups, partial responders had among the lowest normalized peripheral clonal expansion, particularly in CD8+ T cells. After ivuxolimab, CD8+ T cells had more expanded clones than CD4+ T cells on average. Low levels of normalized T-cell clonal expansion were also seen in some patients who did not respond. Clonal expansion of both CD4+ and CD8+ blood T cells was observed from baseline to week 6 at doses 0.1 to 3.0 mg/kg. Antigen specificity was not determined for the clonally expanded peripheral T cells.

Concerning this clone itself: This clone's antigen is unknown. Base qualities are not provided; no much larger clone lies one nucleotide away.

The CDR3 spans 16 residues, from the cysteine through the phenylalanine. Only the CDR3 portion is preserved as DNA: 48 bases, with reading frame beginning at the first base. As encoded in the germline V gene, CDR1 is MGHRA while CDR2 is YSYEKL. V sheds 1 base and J sheds 3 bases, leaving 16 bases between their ends. Genomic DNA was extracted from sorted cells for sequencing of the TCRbeta CDR3 region. TCRbeta CDR3 regions were sequenced using the immunoSEQ Assay. As stored in TCRdb, this immuneACCESS dataset retains in-frame rearrangements with V and J assigned. A fraction of the clones does not appear; measured against another copy, unresolved V genes explain less than half of the discrepancy, and the remainder lacks a known reason. A total of about 12,000 clones appear in this sample, about three quarters of them only once. Roughly 10% of the sample rests with the top ten. Patients with autoimmune disease history or receiving systemic immunosuppression were excluded from the trial. Peripheral blood for TCR sequencing was drawn from every dose cohort at baseline, at cycle 4 day 1 and at cycle 7 day 1. The samples were drawn from a first-in-human, open-label, multicenter phase I dose-escalation trial of ivuxolimab. The trial enrolled adults with locally advanced or metastatic head and neck squamous cell, hepatocellular, melanoma or renal cell carcinoma. Before TCR sequencing, CD4+ T cells and CD8+ T cells from peripheral blood were sorted into separate populations.

This sequence was found in an adult with an advanced solid tumor such as melanoma, head and neck, liver or kidney cancer. The specimen comprised CD4+ or CD8+ T cells sorted from blood, sampled in a trial of the OX40 agonist ivuxolimab. The rearrangement joined TRBV4-1 to TRBJ2-7, with the D gene too uncertain to name. For the CDR3, the sequence is CASSQGHQRAFYEQYF. At the DNA level, the sequence is TGCGCCAGCAGCCAAGGTCATCAAAGGGCATTCTACGAGCAGTACTTC.